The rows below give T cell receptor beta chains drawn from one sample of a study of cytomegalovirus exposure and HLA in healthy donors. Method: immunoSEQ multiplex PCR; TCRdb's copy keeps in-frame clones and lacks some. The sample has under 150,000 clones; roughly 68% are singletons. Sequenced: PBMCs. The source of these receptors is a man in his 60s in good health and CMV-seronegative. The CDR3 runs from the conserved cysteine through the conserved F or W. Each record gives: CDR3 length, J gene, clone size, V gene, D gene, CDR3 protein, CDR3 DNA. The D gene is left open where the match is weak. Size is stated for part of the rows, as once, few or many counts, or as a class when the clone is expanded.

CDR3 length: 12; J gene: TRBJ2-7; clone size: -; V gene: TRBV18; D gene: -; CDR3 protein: CASSPAQGEQYF; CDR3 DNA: TGTGCCAGCTCACCAGCTCAGGGGGAGCAGTACTTC
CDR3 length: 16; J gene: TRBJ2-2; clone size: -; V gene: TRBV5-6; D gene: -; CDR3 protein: CASSLVRGWKTGELFF; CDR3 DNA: TGTGCCAGCAGCTTGGTCCGGGGGTGGAAAACCGGGGAGCTGTTTTTT
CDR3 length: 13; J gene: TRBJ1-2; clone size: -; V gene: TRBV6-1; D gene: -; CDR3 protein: CASSEYYVYGYTF; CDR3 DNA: TGTGCCAGCAGTGAGTACTATGTCTATGGCTACACCTTC
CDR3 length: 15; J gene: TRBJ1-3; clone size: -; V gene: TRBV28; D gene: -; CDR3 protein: CASSPYTGTGNTIYF; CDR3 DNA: TGTGCCAGCAGTCCCTATACAGGTACTGGAAACACCATATATTTT
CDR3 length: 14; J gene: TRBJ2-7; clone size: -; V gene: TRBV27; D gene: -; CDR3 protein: CASSFSTRGGEQYF; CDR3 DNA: TGTGCCAGCAGTTTTTCCACCCGGGGAGGCGAGCAGTACTTC
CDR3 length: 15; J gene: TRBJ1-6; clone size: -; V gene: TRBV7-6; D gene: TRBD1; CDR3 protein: CASSIRTGENSPLHF; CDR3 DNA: TGTGCCAGCAGCATACGGACAGGGGAGAATTCACCCCTCCACTTT
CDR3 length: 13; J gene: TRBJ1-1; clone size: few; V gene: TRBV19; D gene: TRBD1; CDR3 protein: CASQGARYTEAFF; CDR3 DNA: TGTGCCAGTCAGGGGGCGCGGTACACTGAAGCTTTCTTT
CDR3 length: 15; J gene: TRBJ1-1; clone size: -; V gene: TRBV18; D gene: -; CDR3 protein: CASSPSGARDTEAFF; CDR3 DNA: TGTGCCAGCTCACCGAGCGGGGCGCGCGACACTGAAGCTTTCTTT
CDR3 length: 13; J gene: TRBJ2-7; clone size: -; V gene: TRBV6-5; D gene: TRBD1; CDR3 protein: CASRDRGIYEQYF; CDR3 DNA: TGTGCCAGCAGAGACAGGGGGATCTACGAGCAGTACTTC
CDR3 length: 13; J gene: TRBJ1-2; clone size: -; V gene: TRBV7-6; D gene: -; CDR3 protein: CASSTGVGYGYTF; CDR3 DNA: TGTGCCAGCAGCACGGGGGTTGGCTATGGCTACACCTTC
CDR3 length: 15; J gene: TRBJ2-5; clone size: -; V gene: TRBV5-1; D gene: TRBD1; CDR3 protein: CASSWGTGGQETQYF; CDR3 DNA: TGCGCCAGCAGCTGGGGGACAGGGGGCCAAGAGACCCAGTACTTC
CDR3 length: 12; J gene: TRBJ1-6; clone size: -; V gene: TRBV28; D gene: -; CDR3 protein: CASSLLRAPLHF; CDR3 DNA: TGTGCCAGCAGCCTCCTCAGGGCACCCCTCCACTTT
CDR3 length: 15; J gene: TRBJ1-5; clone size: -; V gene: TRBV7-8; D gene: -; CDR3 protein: CASSLSDSVNQPQHF; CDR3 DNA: TGTGCCAGCAGCTTAAGCGACAGCGTCAATCAGCCCCAGCATTTT
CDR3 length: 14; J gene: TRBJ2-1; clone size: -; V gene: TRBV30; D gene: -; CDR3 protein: CAWSPELGSNEQFF; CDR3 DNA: TGTGCCTGGAGCCCGGAGCTGGGGAGTAATGAGCAGTTCTTC
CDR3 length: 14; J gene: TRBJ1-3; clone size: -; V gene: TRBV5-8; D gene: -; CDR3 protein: CASSPDSTGRGVYF; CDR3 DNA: TGTGCCAGCAGCCCCGACAGTACAGGCCGCGGGGTATATTTT
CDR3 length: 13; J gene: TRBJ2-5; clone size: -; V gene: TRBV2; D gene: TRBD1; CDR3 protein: CASSWDSQETQYF; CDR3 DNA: TGTGCCAGCAGCTGGGACAGCCAAGAGACCCAGTACTTC
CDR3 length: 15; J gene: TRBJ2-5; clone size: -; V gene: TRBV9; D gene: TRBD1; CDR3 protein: CASSVERDSQETQYF; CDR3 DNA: TGTGCCAGCAGCGTAGAACGGGACAGCCAAGAGACCCAGTACTTC
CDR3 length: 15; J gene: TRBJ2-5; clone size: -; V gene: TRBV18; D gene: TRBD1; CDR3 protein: CASSPRDRLGETQYF; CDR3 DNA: TGTGCCAGCTCACCCAGGGACAGACTGGGGGAGACCCAGTACTTC
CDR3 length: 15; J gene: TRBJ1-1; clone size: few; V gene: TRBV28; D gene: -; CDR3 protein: CASSLRVTGNTEAFF; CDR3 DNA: TGTGCCAGCAGCCTCCGGGTGACGGGGAACACTGAAGCTTTCTTT
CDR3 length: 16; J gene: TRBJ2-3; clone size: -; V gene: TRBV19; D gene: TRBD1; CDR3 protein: CASSRKGQGGTDTQYF; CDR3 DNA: TGTGCCAGTAGTAGAAAAGGACAGGGAGGCACAGATACGCAGTATTTT
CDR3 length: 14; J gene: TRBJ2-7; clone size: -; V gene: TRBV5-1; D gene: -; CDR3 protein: CASSLGSVTYEQYF; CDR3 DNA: TGCGCCAGCAGCTTGGGGTCAGTCACCTACGAGCAGTACTTC
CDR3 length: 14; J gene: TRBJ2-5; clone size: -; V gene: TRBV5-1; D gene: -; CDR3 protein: CASSLDRAQETQYF; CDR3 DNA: TGCGCCAGCAGCTTGGACAGGGCCCAAGAGACCCAGTACTTC
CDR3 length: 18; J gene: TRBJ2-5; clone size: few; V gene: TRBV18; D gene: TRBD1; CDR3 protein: CASSPQLLRTGVGETQYF; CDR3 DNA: TGTGCCAGCTCACCACAGCTCTTGAGGACAGGGGTTGGAGAGACCCAGTACTTC
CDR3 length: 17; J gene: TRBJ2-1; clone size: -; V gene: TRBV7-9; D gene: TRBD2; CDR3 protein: CASSFPSGRALYNEQFF; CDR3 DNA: TGTGCCAGCAGTTTCCCTAGCGGGAGGGCCTTATACAATGAGCAGTTCTTC
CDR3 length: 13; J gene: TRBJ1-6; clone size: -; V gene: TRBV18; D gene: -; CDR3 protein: CASSSGVNSPLHF; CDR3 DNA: TGTGCCAGCTCTAGCGGGGTCAATTCACCCCTCCACTTT
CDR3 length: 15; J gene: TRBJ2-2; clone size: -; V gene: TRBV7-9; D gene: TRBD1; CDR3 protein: CASEFGTANTGELFF; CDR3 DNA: TGTGCCAGCGAATTCGGGACAGCGAACACCGGGGAGCTGTTTTTT
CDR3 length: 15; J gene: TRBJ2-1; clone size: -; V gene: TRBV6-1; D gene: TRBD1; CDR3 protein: CASSELWDRPVEQFF; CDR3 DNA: TGTGCCAGCAGTGAGTTGTGGGACAGGCCCGTAGAGCAGTTCTTC
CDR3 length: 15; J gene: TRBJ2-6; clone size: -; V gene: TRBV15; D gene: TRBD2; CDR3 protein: CATSRGRSGANVLTF; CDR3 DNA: TGTGCCACCAGCCGCGGGAGGTCTGGGGCCAACGTCCTGACTTTC
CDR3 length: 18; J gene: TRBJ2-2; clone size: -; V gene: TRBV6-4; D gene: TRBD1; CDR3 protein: CASSDHWTGGANTGELFF; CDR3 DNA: TGTGCCAGCAGTGACCACTGGACAGGGGGCGCGAACACCGGGGAGCTGTTTTTT
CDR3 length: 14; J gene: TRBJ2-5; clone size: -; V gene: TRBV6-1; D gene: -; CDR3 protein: CASSRTHSRETQYF; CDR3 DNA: TGTGCCAGCAGTAGGACACATTCGCGGGAGACCCAGTACTTC
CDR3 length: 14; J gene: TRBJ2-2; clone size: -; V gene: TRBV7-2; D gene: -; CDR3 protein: CASSLSPNTGELFF; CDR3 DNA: TGTGCCAGCAGCTTAAGCCCGAACACCGGGGAGCTGTTTTTT
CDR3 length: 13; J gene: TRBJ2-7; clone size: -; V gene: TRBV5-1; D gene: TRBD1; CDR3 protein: CASARDSSYEQYF; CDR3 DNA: TGCGCCAGTGCTAGGGACAGTTCCTACGAGCAGTACTTC
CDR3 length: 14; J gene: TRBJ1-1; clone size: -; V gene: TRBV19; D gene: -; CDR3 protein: CASSGEVRGTEAFF; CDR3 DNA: TGTGCCAGTAGTGGGGAGGTCCGGGGCACTGAAGCTTTCTTT
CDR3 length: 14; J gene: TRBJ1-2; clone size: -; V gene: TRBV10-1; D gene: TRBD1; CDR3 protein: CAISIQGANYGYTF; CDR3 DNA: TGCGCCATCAGTATACAGGGGGCTAACTATGGCTACACCTTC
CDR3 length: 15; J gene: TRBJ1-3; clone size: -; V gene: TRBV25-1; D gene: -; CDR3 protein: CASSEGQVSGNTIYF; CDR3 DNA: TGTGCCAGCAGTGAAGGTCAGGTCTCTGGAAACACCATATATTTT
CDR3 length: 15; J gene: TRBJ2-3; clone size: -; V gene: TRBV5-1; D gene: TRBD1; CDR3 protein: CASSIGQGATDTQYF; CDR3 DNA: TGCGCCAGCAGCATAGGACAGGGGGCCACAGATACGCAGTATTTT
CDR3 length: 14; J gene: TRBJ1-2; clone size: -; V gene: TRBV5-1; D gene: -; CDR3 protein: CASSSRASVYGYTF; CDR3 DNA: TGCGCCAGCAGCTCGAGGGCTTCGGTCTATGGCTACACCTTC
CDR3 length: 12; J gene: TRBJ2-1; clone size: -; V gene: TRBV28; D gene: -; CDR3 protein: CASTVGHGEQFF; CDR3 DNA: TGTGCCAGCACGGTGGGACACGGTGAGCAGTTCTTC
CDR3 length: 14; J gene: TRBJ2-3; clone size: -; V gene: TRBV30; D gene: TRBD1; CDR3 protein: CAWDRDWDTDTQYF; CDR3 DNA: TGTGCCTGGGACAGGGATTGGGACACAGATACGCAGTATTTT
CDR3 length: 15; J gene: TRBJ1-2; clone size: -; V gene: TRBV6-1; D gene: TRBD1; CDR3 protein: CASSEADRREYGYTF; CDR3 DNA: TGTGCCAGCAGTGAAGCGGACAGGAGGGAGTATGGCTACACCTTC
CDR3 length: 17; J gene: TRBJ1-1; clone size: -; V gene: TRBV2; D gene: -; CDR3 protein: CASTAVPFRVPNTEAFF; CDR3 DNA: TGTGCCAGCACTGCTGTCCCCTTCAGGGTTCCGAACACTGAAGCTTTCTTT
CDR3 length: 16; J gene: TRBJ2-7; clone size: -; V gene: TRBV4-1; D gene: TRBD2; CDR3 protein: CASSQSGGSPYYEQYF; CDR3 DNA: TGCGCCAGCAGCCAATCGGGAGGGTCCCCCTACTACGAGCAGTACTTC
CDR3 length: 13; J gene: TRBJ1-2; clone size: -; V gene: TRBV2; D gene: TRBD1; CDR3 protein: CASRDRASYGYTF; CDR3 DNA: TGTGCCAGCAGAGACAGGGCGAGCTATGGCTACACCTTC
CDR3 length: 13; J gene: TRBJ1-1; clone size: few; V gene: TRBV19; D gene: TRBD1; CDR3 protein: CASGGQGGTEAFF; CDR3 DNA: TGTGCCAGTGGGGGACAGGGCGGAACTGAAGCTTTCTTT
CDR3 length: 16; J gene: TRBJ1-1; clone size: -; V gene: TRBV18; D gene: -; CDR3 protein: CASSPAVLGRRTEAFF; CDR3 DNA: TGTGCCAGCTCACCAGCAGTTTTGGGGAGACGGACTGAAGCTTTCTTT
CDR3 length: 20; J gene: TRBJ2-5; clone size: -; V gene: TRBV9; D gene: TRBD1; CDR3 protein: CASSALPGQGPLGLKETQYF; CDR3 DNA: TGTGCCAGCAGCGCCCTTCCGGGACAGGGGCCGCTGGGACTCAAAGAGACCCAGTACTTC
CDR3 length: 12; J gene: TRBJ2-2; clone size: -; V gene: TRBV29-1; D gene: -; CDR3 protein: CSVDSNTGELFF; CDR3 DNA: TGCAGCGTTGACTCTAACACCGGGGAGCTGTTTTTT
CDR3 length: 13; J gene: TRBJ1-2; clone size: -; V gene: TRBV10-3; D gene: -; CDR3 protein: CAAGGFTNYGYTF; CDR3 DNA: TGTGCCGCGGGGGGGTTCACTAACTATGGCTACACCTTC
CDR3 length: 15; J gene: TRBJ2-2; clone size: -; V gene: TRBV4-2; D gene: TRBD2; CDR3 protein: CASSPTSGRTGELFF; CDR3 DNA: TGTGCCAGCAGCCCGACTAGCGGGAGAACCGGGGAGCTGTTTTTT
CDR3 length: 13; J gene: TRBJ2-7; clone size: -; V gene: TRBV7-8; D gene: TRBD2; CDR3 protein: CASSSGTTYEQYF; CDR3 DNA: TGTGCCAGCAGCTCCGGGACTACCTACGAGCAGTACTTC
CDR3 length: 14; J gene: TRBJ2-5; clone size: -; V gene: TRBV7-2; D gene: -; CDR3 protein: CASSLKWSEETQYF; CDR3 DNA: TGTGCCAGCAGCTTAAAGTGGTCAGAAGAGACCCAGTACTTC
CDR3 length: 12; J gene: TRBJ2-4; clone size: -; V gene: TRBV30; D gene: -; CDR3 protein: CAWSGAVGIQYF; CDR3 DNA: TGTGCCTGGAGTGGAGCTGTTGGCATTCAGTACTTC
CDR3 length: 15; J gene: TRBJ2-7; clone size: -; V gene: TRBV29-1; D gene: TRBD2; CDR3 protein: CSVELAGGLPYEQYF; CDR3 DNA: TGCAGCGTGGAACTAGCGGGAGGGCTCCCCTACGAGCAGTACTTC
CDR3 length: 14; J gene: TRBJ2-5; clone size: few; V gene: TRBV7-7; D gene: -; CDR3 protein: CASSLGTGKETQYF; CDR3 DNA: TGTGCTAGCAGCTTAGGTACAGGGAAAGAGACCCAGTACTTC